This T cell receptor (beta chain) was recovered during a study of shared clonotypes between healthy human individuals. Trimming removed 6 bases from V and 0 bases from J, with 12 bases in between. The CDR3 extends over 13 amino acids. Germline CDR1 reads SQVTM; CDR2 reads ANQGSEA. Some 29,000 T cell genomes (around 200 ng DNA) went into each sorted-subset replicate. Repertoires were generated with immunoSEQ multiplex PCR, while TCRdb's copy carries only in-frame clones and drops some. The table includes about 1 million clones, around 76% detected once. The J gene is TRBJ2-7, the V gene TRBV29-1; tentatively, D is TRBD1 (6 bases). This receptor was taken from a man younger than 30 in good health. Sequencing used memory CD4+ T cells sorted from blood. Subset here: CD45RA-negative fraction. CDR3 amino acids: CSVDRTASYEQYF. CDR3 in DNA: TGCAGCGTAGATCGGACAGCCTCCTACGAGCAGTACTTC.